The source of this TCR beta chain is a study of neurological immune-mediated disorders. Study-level results: The level of TCR clonal expansion was highest in patients with HTLV-1-associated myelopathy and lowest in multiple sclerosis, where it fell below the level seen in healthy controls.

This clonotype showed up many times. What it recognizes is unknown. The making of cDNA relied on 5'RACE with 10-nucleotide random UMIs. TCRdb re-called the 5' RACE reads with MiXCR, one entry per CDR3 protein. The top ten hold 15% to 17% of the sample, which has roughly 80,000 distinct CDR3 sequences, roughly 15% seen once. CDR1 DFQATT and CDR2 SNEGSKA come from the germline V gene (reference sequence). The V and J ends lost 0 bases and 2 bases respectively, with 13 bases between them. The CDR3 has 15 amino acids. This clonotype was sampled from a woman between 40 and 50 years old in good health. The material sequenced was PBMCs. V usage is TRBV20-1 and J usage is TRBJ2-5; tentative D call: TRBD1 (6 bases). As DNA, the CDR3 is TGCAGTGCTAGAGATTCAGGACAGATTCAAGAGACCCAGTACTTC. Protein product: CSARDSGQIQETQYF.